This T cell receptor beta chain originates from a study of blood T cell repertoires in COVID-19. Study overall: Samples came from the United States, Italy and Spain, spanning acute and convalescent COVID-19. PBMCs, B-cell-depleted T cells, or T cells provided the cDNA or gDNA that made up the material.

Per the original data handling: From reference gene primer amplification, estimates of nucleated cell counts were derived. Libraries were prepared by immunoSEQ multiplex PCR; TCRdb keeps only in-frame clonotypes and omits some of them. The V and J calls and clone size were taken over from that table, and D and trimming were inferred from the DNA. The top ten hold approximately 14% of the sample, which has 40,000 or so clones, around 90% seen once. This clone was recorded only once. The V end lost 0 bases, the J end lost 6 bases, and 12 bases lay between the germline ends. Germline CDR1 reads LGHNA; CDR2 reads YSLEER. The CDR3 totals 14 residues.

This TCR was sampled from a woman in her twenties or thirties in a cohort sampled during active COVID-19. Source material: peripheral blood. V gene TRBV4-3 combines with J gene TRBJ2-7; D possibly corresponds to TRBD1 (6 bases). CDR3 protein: CASSQEARGSEQYF. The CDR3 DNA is TGCGCCAGCAGCCAAGAGGCTAGGGGGTCCGAGCAGTACTTC.